This T cell receptor (beta chain) was retrieved from a study of T cell responses to AZD1222 COVID-19 vaccine. Germline assignment: CDR1 LNHDA and CDR2 SQIVND (reference sequence). Trimming removed 3 bases from V and 2 bases from J, with 19 bases in between. CDR3 size: 18 residues. TCRdb's copy holds only in-frame clones and misses some; the assay was immunoSEQ multiplex PCR. The sample has approximately 150,000 clones; 90% are singletons. This receptor was identified in an adult who received the AZD1222 COVID-19 vaccine. This specimen consisted of peripheral blood, obtained 28 days after the second AZD1222 dose. This chain links TRBV19 with TRBJ2-2; perhaps TRBD2 as D (6 bases). The CDR3 is CASSIEHGDGSNTGELFF. Here the CDR3 DNA reads TGTGCCAGTAGTATTGAGCATGGGGACGGGAGTAACACCGGGGAGCTGTTTTTT.